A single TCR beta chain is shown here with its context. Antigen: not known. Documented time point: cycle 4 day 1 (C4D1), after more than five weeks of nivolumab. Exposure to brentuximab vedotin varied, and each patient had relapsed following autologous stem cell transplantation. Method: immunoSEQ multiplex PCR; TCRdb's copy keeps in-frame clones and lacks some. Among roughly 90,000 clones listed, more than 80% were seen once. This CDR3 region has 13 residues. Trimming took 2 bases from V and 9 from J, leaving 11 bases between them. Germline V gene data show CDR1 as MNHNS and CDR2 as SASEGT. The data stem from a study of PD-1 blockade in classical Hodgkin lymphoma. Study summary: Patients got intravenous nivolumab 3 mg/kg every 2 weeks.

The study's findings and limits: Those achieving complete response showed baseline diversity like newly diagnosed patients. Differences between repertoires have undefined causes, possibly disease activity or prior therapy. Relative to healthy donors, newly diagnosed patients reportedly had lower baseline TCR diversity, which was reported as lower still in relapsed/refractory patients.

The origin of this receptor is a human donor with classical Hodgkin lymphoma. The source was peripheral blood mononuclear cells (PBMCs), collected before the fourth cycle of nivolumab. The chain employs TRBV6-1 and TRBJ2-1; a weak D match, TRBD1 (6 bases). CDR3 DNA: TGTGCCAGCAGTGAAACAGGGTCGGTTGAGCAGTTCTTC. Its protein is CASSETGSVEQFF.